A selection of T cell receptor beta chains follows, all from one sample in a study of fetal regulatory T cell absence and autoimmunity. TCRdb's table, derived via immunoSEQ multiplex PCR, lists solely in-frame clones and lacks some. Of 95,000 to 100,000 clones listed, more than 70% were seen once; the top ten hold 1.5% to 2.5%. The sequenced sample was pancreas tissue. All receptors derive from a male donor with IPEX syndrome. CDR3s include the opening cysteine and the closing phenylalanine or tryptophan. D genes are given only for firm matches. Only some rows state a clone size, as once, few, many or a class for expanded clones.

j_call clone_size v_call d_call cdr3_nt cdr3_aa
TRBJ2-7 - TRBV6-5 - TGTGCCAGCAGTTACGGGTCCTCTCCCTACGAGCAGTACTTC CASSYGSSPYEQYF
TRBJ1-1 few TRBV19 TRBD1 TGTGCCAGTAGCTCGGACAGGGAGACTGAAGCTTTCTTT CASSSDRETEAFF
TRBJ2-2 - TRBV4-3 TRBD1 TGCGCCAGCAGCCAAGACCCAGGGGGCACCGGGGAGCTGTTTTTT CASSQDPGGTGELFF
TRBJ2-2 - TRBV4-3 - TGCGCCAGCAGCCAAGATTTGTACAGGGAGCTGTTTTTT CASSQDLYRELFF
TRBJ2-4 - TRBV7-2 - TGTGCCAGCAGCCCAATTGGGTGGGGCGAAAACATTCAGTACTTC CASSPIGWGENIQYF
TRBJ1-2 few TRBV7-2 TRBD1 TGTGCCAGCAGCCCACAGGGGGCTAACTATGGCTACACCTTC CASSPQGANYGYTF
TRBJ2-3 - TRBV4-1 - TGCGCCAGCAGCCAAGCCAAAGCAGTATCGGATACGCAGTATTTT CASSQAKAVSDTQYF
TRBJ2-7 - TRBV10-2 - TGCGCCAGCAGTGAGTCTTATCGAATCCACGAGCAGTACTTC CASSESYRIHEQYF
TRBJ2-7 few TRBV6-5 TRBD2 TGTGCCAGCAGTTATAGCGGGAGCTCCTACGAGCAGTACTTC CASSYSGSSYEQYF
TRBJ2-7 - TRBV2 TRBD2 TGTGCCAGCCTACAAGGAGCGGGGGGGACTCTCGAGCAGTACTTC CASLQGAGGTLEQYF
TRBJ2-5 few TRBV5-1 - TGCGCCAGCAGCTTGGGCCAGGTGGGGGAGACCCAGTACTTC CASSLGQVGETQYF